The 23 T cell receptor beta chains presented below share a single source sample, sequenced in a study of blood T cells in healthy people across ages. PCR was performed a second time for about 7 to 11 cycles using a sample-barcoded 5' primer and a J-beta primer mix. MiXCR, run by TCRdb on the 5' RACE reads, gives a single entry per CDR3 protein. The table has roughly 1,700,000 distinct CDR3 sequences, about 28% seen once. Sequenced material: blood. Source of these receptors: a woman in her 30s in good health.

Comment on this clonotype: Its ends do not fully match the called genes, so a read error is possible. J is TRBJ2-2 and V is TRBV11-2; D might be TRBD1 (6 bases). CDR1 and CDR2 (germline): SGHAT, FQNNGV. The CDR3 extends over 16 amino acids. The CDR3 here is CASSSPGQTRTGEPFF. DNA of the CDR3: TGTGCCAGCAGTAGCCCCGGACAGACCCGTACCGGGGAGCCGTTTTTT.

CDR3 nucleotide sequence: TGTGCCAGCAGCTTGGGACCCGGACAGGGGAATGGCTACACCTTC. Translated: CASSLGPGQGNGYTF. The chain has TRBV11-2 and TRBJ1-2; 9 bases agree with TRBD1. CDR1 is SGHAT and CDR2 is FQNNGV in the germline V gene. The V segment lost 3 bases and the J segment 6 bases; nucleotides outside the gene matches: 8. CDR3 length equals 15 residues.

This clonotype was seen many times. V usage is TRBV19 and J usage is TRBJ2-7; 8 bases align to TRBD1. Germline lookup yields CDR1 LNHDA and CDR2 SQIVND (reference sequence). The CDR3 runs to 15 residues. The V segment lost 6 bases and the J segment 2 bases; nucleotides outside the gene matches: 9. CDR3 sequence (DNA): TGTGCCAGTAGATCTCCCGGGACAGGTACCTACGAGCAGTACTTC. This sequence encodes CASRSPGTGTYEQYF.

With regard to this clonotype: A much more abundant neighbour one base away suggests this may be a read error. The rearrangement links TRBV3-1 to TRBJ1-2, with 9 bases matching TRBD1. Unmatched junction bases numbered 8, after V lost 5 bases and J lost 4 bases. This CDR3 spans 15 amino acids. Germline V gene lookup returns CDR1 LGHDT and CDR2 YNNKEL (reference sequence). The CDR3 loop is CASSSRRTGAYGYTF. CDR3 nucleotide sequence: TGTGCCAGCAGCTCGCGACGGACAGGGGCCTATGGCTACACCTTC.

On this clonotype: At one boundary the junction diverges from the germline segment, which might be a read error. The rearrangement joins TRBV2 to TRBJ2-5; possibly TRBD2 for D (5 bases). The end of the DNA fits TRBJ2-7 better, so the J call may be wrong. CDR3 length: 14 residues. Germline assignment: CDR1 SNHLY and CDR2 FYNNEI. In DNA form, the CDR3 reads TGTACCAGCAGTGAGGGTTCGGGGTACTACGAGCAGTACTTC. Protein: CTSSEGSGYYEQYF.

This clonotype was counted ten times or more. The V gene is TRBV20-1, the J gene TRBJ2-3; 9 bases map to TRBD2. CDR1 and CDR2 (germline): DFQATT, SNEGSKA (reference sequence). CDR3 size: 17 residues. V was pared by 3 bases and J by 6 bases, with 16 bases of the junction left unmatched. In DNA, the CDR3 is TGCAGTGCTAGCTTTCTCGGCGGGGGGGAAGCAGCTGATACGCAGTATTTT. It translates to CSASFLGGGEAADTQYF.

In its sample, this clonotype was seen a few times. The chain combines TRBV5-1 with TRBJ2-3, with 12 positions matching TRBD2. The V gene's germline CDR1 is SGHRS and CDR2 YFSETQ. The CDR3 totals 16 residues. V shed 4 bases and J 6 bases; nucleotides not matched to a gene: 9. The CDR3 DNA sequence: TGCGCCAGCAGCCCAAGACTAGCGGGAGTATTCGATACGCAGTATTTT. It codes for CASSPRLAGVFDTQYF.

This clonotype was found a few times. The chain links TRBV29-1 to TRBJ2-2; D is undetermined. In germline, CDR1 is SQVTM, CDR2 ANQGSEA. The CDR3 is 12 amino acids. Trimming removed 4 bases from V and 1 base from J, with 4 bases in between. This CDR3 reads CSVVRNTGELFF. CDR3 DNA sequence: TGCAGCGTTGTCAGGAACACCGGGGAGCTGTTTTTT.

To note about this clonotype: In this CDR3 the conserved last residue, phenylalanine or tryptophan, is missing, so a read error is likely. This chain uses TRBV15 with TRBJ1-1; a possible D gene is TRBD1 (5 bases). CDR1 is LNHNV, CDR2 YYDKDF, per germline (reference sequence). The CDR3 totals 15 residues. Trimming stripped 3 bases from V and 3 bases from J, with 14 bases between. The chain's CDR3 is CATSRDRRGYTEAFL. In DNA form, the CDR3 reads TGTGCCACCAGCAGGGATAGGAGGGGCTACACTGAAGCTTTCCTT.

Many counts were recorded for this clonotype. The rearrangement links TRBV29-1 to TRBJ2-1, with D possibly TRBD2 on 6 matching bases. Trimming took off 2 bases at V and 12 bases at J, with 8 bases between the two ends. CDR1 is SQVTM, CDR2 ANQGSEA, per germline. CDR3 length equals 10 residues. DNA for the CDR3: TGCAGCGTTGAACGGGAGCGGCAGTTCTTC. Amino acid sequence: CSVERERQFF.

The chain employs TRBV29-1 and TRBJ2-2, with 8 bases identical to TRBD1. Germline CDR1 reads SQVTM; CDR2 reads ANQGSEA. The junction had 4 bases not matched to a gene; V was cut back by 7 bases and J by 6 bases. The CDR3 is 12 amino acids. DNA of the CDR3: TGCAGCGCAGGGGGCGAGGCCGGGGAGCTGTTTTTT. This sequence encodes CSAGGEAGELFF.

The genes are TRBV5-6 and TRBJ2-5, with 7 nucleotides matching TRBD2. The J call could be wrong; TRBJ2-7 is a better fit for the DNA end. In germline, CDR1 is SGHDT, CDR2 YYEEEE. The CDR3 has 16 residues. CDR3 sequence (DNA): TGTGCCAGCAGCTTGATGGGCGGGGGTCCCACCTACGAGCAGTACTTC. Protein product: CASSLMGGGPTYEQYF.

This chain links TRBV30 with TRBJ2-7; TRBD1 aligns across 7 bases. Germline CDR1 and CDR2: GTSNPN and SVGIG (reference sequence). The CDR3 loop spans 13 amino acids. The trim removed 5 bases at V and 2 bases at J, leaving 6 bases unmatched. CDR3: CAWGAGGAYEQYF. CDR3 DNA: TGTGCCTGGGGTGCAGGGGGAGCCTACGAGCAGTACTTC.

This clonotype came up a few times. The chain has TRBV3-1 and TRBJ2-1; D is unresolved. This CDR3 has 15 residues. Germline V gene data show CDR1 as LGHDT and CDR2 as YNNKEL (reference sequence). V was cut by 1 base and J by 14 bases, with 21 bases left in between. The CDR3 DNA sequence: TGTGCCAGCAGCCAAGGCAATGGGGTAACCGCTACCGAGTTCTTC. It codes for CASSQGNGVTATEFF.

In the case of this clonotype: A much bigger clone sits one base away, suggesting this may be a read error. CDR3: CASRGDGGERYF. In DNA form, the CDR3 reads TGTGCCAGCAGGGGAGACGGCGGCGAGCGGTACTTC. The rearrangement uses TRBV5-4 and TRBJ2-7; TRBD2 might be the D (5 bases). This CDR3 has 12 amino acids. The V gene's germline CDR1 is SGHNT and CDR2 YYREEE (reference sequence).

The rearrangement links TRBV4-1 to TRBJ1-4; a weak D match, TRBD1 (5 bases). V shed 1 base and J shed 2 bases, with 11 bases lying between them. This CDR3 has 16 residues. Germline values: CDR1 MGHRA, CDR2 YSYEKL. The CDR3, as DNA: TGCGCCAGCAGCCAAGGCGCGGGGGGGACTAATGAAAAACTGTTTTTT. Its protein product is CASSQGAGGTNEKLFF.

The CDR3 is CASSLDRTSPYNEQFF. The DNA for the CDR3 is TGCGCCAGCAGCTTGGATAGGACTAGTCCCTACAATGAGCAGTTCTTC. The chain has TRBV5-1 and TRBJ2-1; TRBD2 aligns across 7 bases. The V gene's germline CDR1 is SGHRS and CDR2 YFSETQ. After removal of 0 bases from V and 2 bases from J, the junction contained 5 bases not matched to a gene. This CDR3 has 16 residues.

This clonotype appeared a few times. The J gene is TRBJ2-4, the V gene TRBV7-2; unclear D gene. The DNA end is a closer match to TRBJ2-5, so the J assignment may be wrong. The CDR3 length is 14 residues. From germline, CDR1 is SGHTA and CDR2 FQGNSA. CDR3 region: CASSLEPVRATQYF. The CDR3 coding sequence is TGTGCCAGCAGCTTAGAGCCAGTTAGGGCGACCCAGTACTTC.

The sample holds one count of this clonotype. Germline and junction disagree at one end, which may indicate a read error. The V and J genes are TRBV6-2 or TRBV6-3 and TRBJ2-1; 7 bases fit TRBD2. Germline assignment: CDR1 MNHEY and CDR2 SVGEGT. The CDR3 length is 16 residues. CDR3 amino acids: CAGSFRREVTYNEQFF. Written as DNA, the CDR3 is TGTGCCGGCAGCTTCCGACGGGAGGTTACCTACAATGAGCAGTTCTTC.

There are a few counts of this clonotype. This rearrangement joins TRBV12-3 or TRBV12-4 to TRBJ2-7; D is perhaps TRBD1 (6 bases). The length of the CDR3 is 15 residues. V lost 7 bases and J 2 bases, leaving 18 bases between the germline ends. CDR3 in DNA: TGTGCCAGCACCGTGGGGCAGGGACAAACCTACGAGCAGTACTTC. Protein sequence: CASTVGQGQTYEQYF.

This clonotype has just a few counts. The J gene is TRBJ2-7, the V gene TRBV27, with D perhaps matching TRBD1 (5 bases). Trimming stripped 0 bases from V and 0 bases from J, with 12 bases between. This CDR3 has 16 residues. The germline V gene encodes CDR1 MNHEY and CDR2 SMNVEV (reference sequence). CDR3 in DNA: TGTGCCAGCAGTTTATCGTTGGCAGGGATCTCCTACGAGCAGTACTTC. Its protein is CASSLSLAGISYEQYF.

This clonotype was seen many times. The chain couples TRBV7-2 to TRBJ2-7; D not certain. CDR3 length: 14 amino acids. Germline V gives CDR1 SGHTA, CDR2 FQGNSA. V was shortened by 2 bases and J by 0 bases, with 8 bases between the two germline ends. CDR3 residues: CASSLYLLSYEQYF. DNA of the CDR3: TGTGCCAGCAGCTTATATCTTCTCTCCTACGAGCAGTACTTC. Complete variable domain (other parts from reference TRBV7-2 and TRBJ2-7): GAGVSQSPSNKVTEKGKDVELRCDPISGHTALYWYRQSLGQGLEFLIYFQGNSAPDKSGLPSDRFSAERTGGSVSTLTIQRTQQEDSAVYLCASSLYLLSYEQYFGPGTRLTVT.

The chain uses TRBV12-3 or TRBV12-4 and TRBJ2-1, with a possible D match to TRBD2 (5 bases). CDR3 length: 12 residues. The germline V and J ends were trimmed by 5 bases and 8 bases, with 10 bases remaining between them. CDR3 loop: CASSARADEQFF. CDR3 DNA: TGTGCCAGCAGTGCGAGGGCGGATGAGCAGTTCTTC.